The sequence of this T cell receptor (beta chain) was determined in a study of blood T cells in healthy people across ages. General observations from the study: A roughly linear fall in TCR beta diversity per million T cells was seen with increasing age. Unsorted PBMCs blocked a conclusive comparison of naive and antigen-experienced cells.

This clonotype was recorded once. Its target is not known. PCR was performed a second time for about 6 to 12 cycles using a sample-barcoded 5' primer and a J-beta primer mix. Each cDNA molecule was tagged by a template-switch adaptor with 12 random nucleotides. A single record per CDR3 protein comes from TCRdb applying MiXCR to the 5' RACE reads. The sample records fewer than 1,000,000 distinct CDR3 sequences, roughly 46% being singletons. The sample comprised blood. This TCR derives from an elderly man in good health.

CDR3 sequence: CASTQTGLSTDTQYF. The CDR3 region has the DNA TGTGCCAGCACCCAAACGGGGCTTAGCACAGATACGCAGTATTTT. The rearrangement joins TRBV27 to TRBJ2-3, with D perhaps TRBD1 or TRBD2 (5 bases each). Deletions cut 7 bases from V and 0 bases from J, with 14 bases between. CDR3 length: 15 residues. CDR1 is MNHEY and CDR2 is SMNVEV in the germline V gene (reference sequence).